This entry lists 12 T cell receptor beta chains sequenced from one sample in a study of T cell changes during pregnancy in multiple sclerosis. Clones were read by immunoSEQ multiplex PCR, and TCRdb kept only the in-frame ones, dropping some. The profile covers approximately 59,000 clones, with roughly 93% appearing a single time and over 0.35% taken by the ten largest. The input for sequencing was CD4+ T cells from peripheral blood mononuclear cells, taken before pregnancy. The receptors were sampled from a female donor with multiple sclerosis, enrolled in a pregnancy study.

With respect to this clone: Distinct nucleotide sequences in the sample also encode this CDR3. V and J are TRBV19 and TRBJ2-5, with 10 bases lining up with TRBD1. The CDR3 sequence is 13 residues long. Trimming removed 4 bases from V and 4 bases from J; junction bases left unmatched: 0. In germline, CDR1 is LNHDA, CDR2 SQIVND (reference sequence). The CDR3 loop reads CASSRDRGETQYF. In nucleotides, the CDR3 is TGTGCCAGTAGTAGGGACAGGGGAGAGACCCAGTACTTC.

The chain uses TRBV5-1 and TRBJ1-1; 8 nucleotides agree with TRBD1. V dropped 0 bases and J dropped 0; count of bases not matched to a gene: 7. Germline V gene sequence: CDR1 SGHRS, CDR2 YFSETQ. The CDR3 has 17 residues. Written as DNA, the CDR3 is TGCGCCAGCAGCTTGGCAGGGGGCTCGTCCATGAACACTGAAGCTTTCTTT. This encodes CASSLAGGSSMNTEAFF.

This sequence joins TRBV25-1 and TRBJ1-5; no firm D call. Trimming stripped 1 base from V and 7 bases from J, with 8 bases between. Germline-derived CDR1 and CDR2 are MGHDK and SYGVNS. The CDR3 covers 13 residues. CDR3 nucleotides: TGTGCCAGCAGTGAATTCGGGTGGCAGCCCCAGCATTTT. This codes for CASSEFGWQPQHF.

V is TRBV18 and J is TRBJ2-2; the match to TRBD2 covers 9 bases. The CDR3 contains 17 residues. With V trimmed by 2 bases and J by 0 bases, 4 bases remained unmatched. Germline values: CDR1 KGHSH, CDR2 LQKENI. CDR3 in amino acids: CASSPRPSGANTGELFF. The CDR3 coding sequence is TGTGCCAGCTCACCAAGGCCTAGCGGGGCGAACACCGGGGAGCTGTTTTTT.

This clone was seen a handful of times. The chain carries TRBV5-4 and TRBJ2-5; 8 bases line up with TRBD2. The CDR3 extends over 13 amino acids. Trimming took 2 bases from V and 4 from J; bases not matched to a gene: 1. From germline, CDR1 is SGHNT and CDR2 YYREEE (reference sequence). CDR3 nucleotides: TGTGCCAGCAGCTTTGGGACTAGAGAGACCCAGTACTTC. Protein sequence: CASSFGTRETQYF.

V gene TRBV30 combines with J gene TRBJ1-1; no reliable D call. CDR1 is GTSNPN, CDR2 SVGIG, per germline (reference sequence). CDR3 length equals 12 residues. V lost 0 bases and J 7 bases, leaving 9 bases between the germline ends. The CDR3 DNA reads TGTGCCTGGAGTGTACCCCCGAGTGAAGCTTTCTTT. Its protein is CAWSVPPSEAFF.

This chain uses TRBV19 with TRBJ2-7, with D maybe TRBD2 (5 bases). Trimming removed 5 bases at V and 6 bases at J, with 17 bases between. This CDR3 region has 14 residues. CDR1 LNHDA and CDR2 SQIVND come from the germline V gene (reference sequence). Written as DNA, the CDR3 is TGTGCCAGTAGTCCACGATGGATCGCGGGCGAGCAGTACTTC. Translated: CASSPRWIAGEQYF.

The rearrangement joins TRBV5-5 to TRBJ2-3; TRBD1 matches at 10 bases. In germline, CDR1 is SGHKS, CDR2 YYEKEE (reference sequence). The CDR3 has 18 residues. V lost 4 bases to trimming and J lost 6 bases; unmatched junction nucleotides: 17. This chain's CDR3 is CASSAQTTTGGYQDTQYF. CDR3 DNA: TGTGCCAGCAGCGCCCAGACCACGACAGGGGGCTATCAGGATACGCAGTATTTT.

The chain employs TRBV5-4 and TRBJ2-3, with 9 bases aligning to TRBD2. The CDR3 is made up of 15 amino acids. Germline CDR1 reads SGHNT; CDR2 reads YYREEE (reference sequence). Losses at the gene ends were 0 bases for V and 4 bases for J; bases not matched to a gene: 3. Written as DNA, the CDR3 is TGTGCCAGCAGCTTGGCCGCGGGGGGGGCAGATACGCAGTATTTT. Amino acid sequence: CASSLAAGGADTQYF.

The rearrangement uses TRBV9 and TRBJ2-2, with a possible D match to TRBD2 (6 bases). This CDR3 comprises 16 residues. The germline CDR1 and CDR2 sequences are SGDLS and YYNGEE. Trimming stripped 2 bases from V and 1 base from J, with 12 bases between. CDR3 region: CASSVLGSGNTGELFF. The CDR3 DNA reads TGTGCCAGCAGCGTTTTGGGTAGCGGGAACACCGGGGAGCTGTTTTTT.

CDR3 region: CASSRTSAVGDTQYF. Written as DNA, the CDR3 is TGTGCCAGCAGCCGAACTAGTGCCGTGGGAGATACGCAGTATTTT. The rearrangement joins TRBV6-1 to TRBJ2-3; D may be TRBD2 (5 bases). Germline CDR1 and CDR2: MNHNS and SASEGT. V was clipped by 6 bases and J by 5 bases, with 18 bases between them. The CDR3 consists of 15 residues.

The chain combines TRBV7-2 with TRBJ2-5; tentatively, D is TRBD2 (5 bases). The CDR3 has 13 residues. In germline, CDR1 is SGHTA, CDR2 FQGNSA. Trimming pared 5 bases from V and 5 bases from J, leaving 12 bases between. CDR3: CASSRGSGETQYF. The CDR3, as DNA: TGTGCCAGCAGCCGAGGGAGTGGGGAGACCCAGTACTTC.